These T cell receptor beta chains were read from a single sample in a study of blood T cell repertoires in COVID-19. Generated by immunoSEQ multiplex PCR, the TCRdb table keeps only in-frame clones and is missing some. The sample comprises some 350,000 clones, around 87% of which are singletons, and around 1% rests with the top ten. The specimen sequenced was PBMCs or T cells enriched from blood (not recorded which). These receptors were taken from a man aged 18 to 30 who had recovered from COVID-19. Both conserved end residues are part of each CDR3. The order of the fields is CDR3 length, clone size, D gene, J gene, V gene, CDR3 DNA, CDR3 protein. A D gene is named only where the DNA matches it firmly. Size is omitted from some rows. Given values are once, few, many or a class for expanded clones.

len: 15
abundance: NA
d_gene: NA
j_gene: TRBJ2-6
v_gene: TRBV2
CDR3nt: TGTGCCAGCAGTGACCAGGACTCTGGGGCCAACGTCCTGACTTTC
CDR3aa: CASSDQDSGANVLTF

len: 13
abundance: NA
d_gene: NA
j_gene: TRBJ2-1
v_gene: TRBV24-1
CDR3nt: TGTGCCACCAGTGACTTAATAGACAATGAGCAGTTCTTC
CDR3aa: CATSDLIDNEQFF

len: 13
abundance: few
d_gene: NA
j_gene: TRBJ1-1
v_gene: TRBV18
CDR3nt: TGTGCCAGCTCACCCCAGGGGTATTCTGAAGCTTTCTTT
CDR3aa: CASSPQGYSEAFF

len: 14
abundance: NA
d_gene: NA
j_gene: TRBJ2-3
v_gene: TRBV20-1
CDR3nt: TGCAGTGCTAGTCCGTGGGCGAACACAGATACGCAGTATTTT
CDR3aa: CSASPWANTDTQYF

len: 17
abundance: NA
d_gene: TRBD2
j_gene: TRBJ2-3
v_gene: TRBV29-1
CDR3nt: TGCAGCGTTGAAGACCACCATTCCGGACTAGACCCAGATACGCAGTATTTT
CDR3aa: CSVEDHHSGLDPDTQYF

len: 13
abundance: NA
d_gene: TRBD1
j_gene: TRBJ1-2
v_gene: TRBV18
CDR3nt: TGTGCCAGCTCACAGCGACAGGGCGGGGGCTACACCTTC
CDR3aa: CASSQRQGGGYTF

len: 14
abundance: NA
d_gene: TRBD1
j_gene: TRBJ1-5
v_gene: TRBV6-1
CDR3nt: TGTGCCAGCAGTGAGGACAGGTGGAATCAGCCCCAGCATTTT
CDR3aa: CASSEDRWNQPQHF

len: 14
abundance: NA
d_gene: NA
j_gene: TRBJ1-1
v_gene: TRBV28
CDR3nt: TGTGCCAGCAGTGCCCCAGGACAGAACACTGAAGCTTTCTTT
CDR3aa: CASSAPGQNTEAFF

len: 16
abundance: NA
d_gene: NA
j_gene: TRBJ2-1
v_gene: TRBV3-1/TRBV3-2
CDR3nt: TGTGCCAGCAGCCAAGATCGGCTAGCAGCCTACAATGAGCAGTTCTTC
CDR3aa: CASSQDRLAAYNEQFF

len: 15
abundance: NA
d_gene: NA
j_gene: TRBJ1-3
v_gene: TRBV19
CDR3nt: TGTGCCAGTAGTATCCGGGGGAGCTCTGGAAACACCATATATTTT
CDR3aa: CASSIRGSSGNTIYF

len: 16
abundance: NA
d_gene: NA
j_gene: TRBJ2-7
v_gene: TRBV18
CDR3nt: TGTGCCAGCTCACCGTCTGGTAGCGAAGGCACCTACGAGCAGTACTTC
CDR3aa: CASSPSGSEGTYEQYF

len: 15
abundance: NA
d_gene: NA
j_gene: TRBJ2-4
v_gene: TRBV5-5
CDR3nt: TGTGCCAGCAGCCCCTGGGCAGAAGCCAAAAACATTCAGTACTTC
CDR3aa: CASSPWAEAKNIQYF

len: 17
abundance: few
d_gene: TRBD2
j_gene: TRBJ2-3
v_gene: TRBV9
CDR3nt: TGTGCCAGCAGCAACCAACCCCTAGCGGGAGGTACAGATACGCAGTATTTT
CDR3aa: CASSNQPLAGGTDTQYF

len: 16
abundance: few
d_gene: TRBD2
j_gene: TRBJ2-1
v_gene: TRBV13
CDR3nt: TGTGCCAGCAGCTTAGTGGCGGGAGGGCCACGCAATGAGCAGTTCTTC
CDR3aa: CASSLVAGGPRNEQFF

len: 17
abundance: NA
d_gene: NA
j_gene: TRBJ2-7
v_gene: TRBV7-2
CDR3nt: TGTGCCAGCAGCGCGCAGGGGATCAAGTCAAGTGCCTACGAGCAGTACTTC
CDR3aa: CASSAQGIKSSAYEQYF

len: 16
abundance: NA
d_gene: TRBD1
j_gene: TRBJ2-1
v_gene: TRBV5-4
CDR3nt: TGTGCCAGCAGTCCCGAGGACAGGGGGTATATCAATGAGCAGTTCTTC
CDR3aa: CASSPEDRGYINEQFF

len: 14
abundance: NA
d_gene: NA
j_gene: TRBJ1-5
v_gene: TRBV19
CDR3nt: TGTGCCAGTAGTTCTTCTGGAGGTAATCAGCCCCAGCATTTT
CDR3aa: CASSSSGGNQPQHF

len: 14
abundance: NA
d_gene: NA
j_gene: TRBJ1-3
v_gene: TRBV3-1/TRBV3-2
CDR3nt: TGTGCCAGCAGACAGGGTTATGTTGGAAACACCATATATTTT
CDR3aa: CASRQGYVGNTIYF

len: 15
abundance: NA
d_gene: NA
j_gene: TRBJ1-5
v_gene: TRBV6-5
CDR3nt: TGTGCCAGCAGTAGGGGGGGCTTGAGCGACCAGCCCCAGCATTTT
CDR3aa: CASSRGGLSDQPQHF

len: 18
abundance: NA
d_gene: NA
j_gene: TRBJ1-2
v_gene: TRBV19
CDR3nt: TGTGCCAGTAGTATAGGGGGGGGACGAGCGATGTTTGATAATGGCTACACCTTC
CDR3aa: CASSIGGGRAMFDNGYTF

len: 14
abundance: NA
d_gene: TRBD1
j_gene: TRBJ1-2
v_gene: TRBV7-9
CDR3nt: TGTGCCAGCAGCTTAGGGACAGGGAACTATGGCTACACCTTC
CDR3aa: CASSLGTGNYGYTF

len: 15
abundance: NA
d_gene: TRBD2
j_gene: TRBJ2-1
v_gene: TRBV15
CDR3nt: TGTGCCACCAGCAGAGGAGGAGCGGGAGTGGATGAGCAGTTCTTC
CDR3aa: CATSRGGAGVDEQFF

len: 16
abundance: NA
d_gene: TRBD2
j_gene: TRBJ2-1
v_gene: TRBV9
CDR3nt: TGTGCCAGCAGCGTACTAGCGGGGGGGACCTACAATGAGCAGTTCTTC
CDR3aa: CASSVLAGGTYNEQFF

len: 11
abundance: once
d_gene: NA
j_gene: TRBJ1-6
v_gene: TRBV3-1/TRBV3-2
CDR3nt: TGTGCCAGCTCGGGGAATTCACCCCTCCACTTT
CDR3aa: CASSGNSPLHF

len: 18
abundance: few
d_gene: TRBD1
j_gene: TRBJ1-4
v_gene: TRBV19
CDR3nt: TGTGCCAGTAGTAAGAGGGTCGGGACAGTACGGGGTAATGAAAAACTGTTTTTT
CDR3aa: CASSKRVGTVRGNEKLFF

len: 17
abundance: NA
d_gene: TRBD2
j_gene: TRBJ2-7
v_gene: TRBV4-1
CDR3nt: TGCGCCAGCAGCCCAGGTGTCGGGAGCGGGAGCTCCTACGAGCAGTACTTC
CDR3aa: CASSPGVGSGSSYEQYF

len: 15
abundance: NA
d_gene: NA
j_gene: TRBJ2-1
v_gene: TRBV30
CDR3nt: TGTGCCTGGAGTGTTGGTGGGCTGTGGGTCAATGAGCAGTTCTTC
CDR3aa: CAWSVGGLWVNEQFF

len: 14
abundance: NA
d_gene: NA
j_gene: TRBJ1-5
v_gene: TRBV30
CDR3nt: TGTGCCTGGAGTGTACAGGCCTCCGCCCAGCCCCAGCATTTT
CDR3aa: CAWSVQASAQPQHF

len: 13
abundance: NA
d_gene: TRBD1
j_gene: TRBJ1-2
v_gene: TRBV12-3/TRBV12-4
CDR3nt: TGTGCCAGCAGTTCGGGACAGATTGTTGGCTACACCTTC
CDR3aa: CASSSGQIVGYTF

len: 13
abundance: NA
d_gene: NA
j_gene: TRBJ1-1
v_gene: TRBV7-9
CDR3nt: TGTGCCAGCAGCGGCAGGGGGAACACTGAAGCTTTCTTT
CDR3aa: CASSGRGNTEAFF

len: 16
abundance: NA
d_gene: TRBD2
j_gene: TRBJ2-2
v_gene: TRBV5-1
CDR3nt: TGCGCCAGCAGCTTACTAGCGGCGACGAACACCGGGGAGCTGTTTTTT
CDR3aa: CASSLLAATNTGELFF

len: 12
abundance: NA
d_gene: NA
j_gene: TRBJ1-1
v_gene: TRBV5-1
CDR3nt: TGCGCCAGCAGATTAATGAACACTGAAGCTTTCTTT
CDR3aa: CASRLMNTEAFF

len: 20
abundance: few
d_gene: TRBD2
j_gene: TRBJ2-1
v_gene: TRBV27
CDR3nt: TGTGCCAGCAGTCCTCGGACTAGCGGGGAGGAACAACGGTCCCACAATGAGCAGTTCTTC
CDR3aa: CASSPRTSGEEQRSHNEQFF

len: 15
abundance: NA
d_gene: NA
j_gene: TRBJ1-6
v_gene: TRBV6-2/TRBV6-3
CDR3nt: TGTGCCAGCAGTCAGGCAGGCTCCTATAATTCACCCCTCCACTTT
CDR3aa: CASSQAGSYNSPLHF

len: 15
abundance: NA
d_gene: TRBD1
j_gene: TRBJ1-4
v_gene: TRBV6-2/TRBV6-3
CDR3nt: TGTGCCAGCAGCGGACAGGGACTCCGAGGGGAAAAACTGTTTTTT
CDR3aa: CASSGQGLRGEKLFF

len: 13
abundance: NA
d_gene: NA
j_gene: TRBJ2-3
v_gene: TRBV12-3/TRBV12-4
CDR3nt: TGTGCCAGCAGTTTTGATTATCGAGCGGAGCAGTATTTT
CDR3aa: CASSFDYRAEQYF

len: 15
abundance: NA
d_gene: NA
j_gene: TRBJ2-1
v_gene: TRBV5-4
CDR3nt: TGTGCCAGCAGCTTGTCTGGAGGGATCTACAATGAGCAGTTCTTC
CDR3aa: CASSLSGGIYNEQFF

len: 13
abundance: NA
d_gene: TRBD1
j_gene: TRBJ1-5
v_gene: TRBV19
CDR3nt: TGTGCCAGTGCGCCCAGGGGGCGTCAGCCCCAGCATTTT
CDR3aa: CASAPRGRQPQHF

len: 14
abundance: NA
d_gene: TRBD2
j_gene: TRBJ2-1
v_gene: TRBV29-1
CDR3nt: TGCAGCGTTCAGGCGGGAGTGGTCTACAATGAGCAGTTCTTC
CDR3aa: CSVQAGVVYNEQFF

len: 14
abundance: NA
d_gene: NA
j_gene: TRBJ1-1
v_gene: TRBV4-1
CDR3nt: TGCGCCAGCAGCCAAGAACAGCGGGGCACTGAAGCTTTCTTT
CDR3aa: CASSQEQRGTEAFF

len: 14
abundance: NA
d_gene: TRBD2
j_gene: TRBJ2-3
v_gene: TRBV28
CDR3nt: TGTGCCAGCAGGCGGGAGTTAGTGACAGATACGCAGTATTTT
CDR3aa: CASRRELVTDTQYF

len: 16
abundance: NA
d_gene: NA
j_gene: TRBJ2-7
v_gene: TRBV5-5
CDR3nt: TGTGCCAGCAGCTTGGTGCGGACTTTTGACTCCTACGAGCAGTACTTC
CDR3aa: CASSLVRTFDSYEQYF

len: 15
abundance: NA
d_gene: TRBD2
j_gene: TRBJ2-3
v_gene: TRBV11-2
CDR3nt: TGTGCCAGCAGCGCCCTAGCGGGGGCCTCAGATACGCAGTATTTT
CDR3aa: CASSALAGASDTQYF

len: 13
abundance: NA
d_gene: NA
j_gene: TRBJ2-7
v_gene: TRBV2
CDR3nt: TGTGCCAGCAGTGCAACACCAAAATACGAGCAGTACTTC
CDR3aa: CASSATPKYEQYF

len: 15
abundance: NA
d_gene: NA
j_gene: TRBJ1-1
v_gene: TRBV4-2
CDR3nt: TGTGCCAGCAGCCAAGTAGGGGGAGGGTACACTGAAGCTTTCTTT
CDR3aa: CASSQVGGGYTEAFF